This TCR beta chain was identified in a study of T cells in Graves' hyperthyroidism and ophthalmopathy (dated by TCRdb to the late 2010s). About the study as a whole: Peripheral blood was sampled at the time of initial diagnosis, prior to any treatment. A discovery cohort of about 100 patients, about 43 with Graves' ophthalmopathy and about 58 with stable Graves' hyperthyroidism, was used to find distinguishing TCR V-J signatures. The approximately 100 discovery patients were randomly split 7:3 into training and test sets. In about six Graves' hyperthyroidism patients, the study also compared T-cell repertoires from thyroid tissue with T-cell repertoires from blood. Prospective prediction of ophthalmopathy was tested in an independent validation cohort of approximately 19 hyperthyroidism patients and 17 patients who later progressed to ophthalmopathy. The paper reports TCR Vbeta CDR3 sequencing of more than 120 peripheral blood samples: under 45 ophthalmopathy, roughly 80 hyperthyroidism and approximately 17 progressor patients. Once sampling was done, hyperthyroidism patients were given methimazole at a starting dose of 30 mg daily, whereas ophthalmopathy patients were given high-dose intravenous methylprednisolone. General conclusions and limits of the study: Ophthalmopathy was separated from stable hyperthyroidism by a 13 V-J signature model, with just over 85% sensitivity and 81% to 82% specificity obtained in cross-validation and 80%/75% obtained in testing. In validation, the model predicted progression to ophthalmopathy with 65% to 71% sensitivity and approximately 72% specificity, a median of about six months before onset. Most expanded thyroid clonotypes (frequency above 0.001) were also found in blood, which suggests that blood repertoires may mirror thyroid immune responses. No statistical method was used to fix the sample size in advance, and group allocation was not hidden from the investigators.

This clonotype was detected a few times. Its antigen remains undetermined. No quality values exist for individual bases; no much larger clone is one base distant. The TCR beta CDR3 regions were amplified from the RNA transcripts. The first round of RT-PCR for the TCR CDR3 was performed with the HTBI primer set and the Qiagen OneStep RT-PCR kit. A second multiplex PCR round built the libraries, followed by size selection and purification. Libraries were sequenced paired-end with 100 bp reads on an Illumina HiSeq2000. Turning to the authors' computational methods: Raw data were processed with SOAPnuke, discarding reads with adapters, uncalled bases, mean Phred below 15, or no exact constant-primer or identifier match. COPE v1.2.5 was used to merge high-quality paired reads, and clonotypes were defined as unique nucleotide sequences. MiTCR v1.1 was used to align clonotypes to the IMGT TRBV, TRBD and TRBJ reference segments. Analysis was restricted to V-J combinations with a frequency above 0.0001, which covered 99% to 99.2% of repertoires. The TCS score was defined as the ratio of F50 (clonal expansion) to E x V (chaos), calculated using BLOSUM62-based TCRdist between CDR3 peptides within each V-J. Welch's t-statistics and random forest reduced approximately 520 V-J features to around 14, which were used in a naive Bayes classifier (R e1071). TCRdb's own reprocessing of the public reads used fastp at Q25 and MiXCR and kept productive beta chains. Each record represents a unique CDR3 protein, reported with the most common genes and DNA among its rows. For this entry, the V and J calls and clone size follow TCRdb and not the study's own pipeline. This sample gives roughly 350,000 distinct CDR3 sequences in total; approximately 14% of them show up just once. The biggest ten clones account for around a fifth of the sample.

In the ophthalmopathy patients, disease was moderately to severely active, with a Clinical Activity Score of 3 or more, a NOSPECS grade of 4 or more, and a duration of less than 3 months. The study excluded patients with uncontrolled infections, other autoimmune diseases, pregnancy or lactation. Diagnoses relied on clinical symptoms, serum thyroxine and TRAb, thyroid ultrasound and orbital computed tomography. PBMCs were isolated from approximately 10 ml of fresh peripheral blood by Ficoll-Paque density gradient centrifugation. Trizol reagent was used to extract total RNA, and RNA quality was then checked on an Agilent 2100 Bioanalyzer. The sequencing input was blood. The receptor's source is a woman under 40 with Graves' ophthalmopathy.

The CDR3 reads as follows: CASSFNSGGAETQYF. The DNA reads TGTGCCAGCAGTTTCAATAGCGGGGGGGCCGAGACCCAGTACTTC. The sequence is built from TRBV6-1 and TRBJ2-5, with 11 central nucleotides matching TRBD2. In the germline V gene, CDR1 corresponds to MNHNS and CDR2 to SASEGT. Reading from cysteine to phenylalanine, the CDR3 counts 15 amino acids. The retained sequence is limited to the CDR3, 45 bases, with the frame set at the first base. V ends up 5 bases short and J 5 bases short, with an unmatched junction base count of 7.